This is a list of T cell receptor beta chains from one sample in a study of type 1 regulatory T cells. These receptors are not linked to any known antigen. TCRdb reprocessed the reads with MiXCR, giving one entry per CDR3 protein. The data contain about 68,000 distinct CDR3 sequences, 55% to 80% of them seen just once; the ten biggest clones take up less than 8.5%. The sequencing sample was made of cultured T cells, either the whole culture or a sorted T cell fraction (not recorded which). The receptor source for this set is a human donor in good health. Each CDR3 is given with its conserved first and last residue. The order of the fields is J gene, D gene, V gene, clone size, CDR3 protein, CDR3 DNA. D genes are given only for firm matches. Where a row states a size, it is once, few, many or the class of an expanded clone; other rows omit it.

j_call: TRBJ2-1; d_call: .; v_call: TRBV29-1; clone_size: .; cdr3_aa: CSDRTGNEQFF; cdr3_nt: TGCAGCGATCGGACGGGGAATGAGCAGTTCTTC
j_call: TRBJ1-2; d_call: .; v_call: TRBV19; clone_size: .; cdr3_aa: CASTRGGGYGYTF; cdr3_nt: TGTGCCAGTACCCGAGGAGGGGGCTATGGCTACACCTTC
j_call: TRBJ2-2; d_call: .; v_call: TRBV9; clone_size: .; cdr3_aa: CASSVEGANTGELFF; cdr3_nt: TGTGCCAGCAGCGTAGAAGGTGCTAACACCGGGGAGCTGTTTTTT
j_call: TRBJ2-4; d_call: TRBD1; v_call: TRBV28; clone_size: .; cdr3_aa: CASSTPDRGPDIQYF; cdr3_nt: TGTGCCAGCAGCACTCCAGACAGGGGCCCCGACATTCAGTACTTC
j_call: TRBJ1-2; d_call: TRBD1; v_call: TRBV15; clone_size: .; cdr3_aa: CATSRGRAGTGTGYTF; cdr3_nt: TGTGCCACCAGCAGAGGCCGAGCCGGGACAGGGACCGGCTACACCTTC
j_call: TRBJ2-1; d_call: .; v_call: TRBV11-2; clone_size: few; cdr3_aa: CASSPEASVQFF; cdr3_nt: TGTGCCAGCAGCCCAGAGGCTAGCGTGCAGTTCTTC
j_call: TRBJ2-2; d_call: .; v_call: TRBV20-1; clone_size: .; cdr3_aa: CSASVRGTGELFF; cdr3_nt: TGCAGTGCTAGCGTTCGGGGCACCGGGGAGCTGTTTTTT
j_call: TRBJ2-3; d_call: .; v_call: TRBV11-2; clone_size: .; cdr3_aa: CASSYDTGWSDTQYF; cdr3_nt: TGTGCCAGCAGCTATGACACGGGTTGGTCAGATACGCAGTATTTT
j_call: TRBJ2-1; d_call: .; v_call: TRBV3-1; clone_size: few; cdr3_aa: CASSPTAYNEQFF; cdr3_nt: TGTGCCAGCAGCCCTACCGCCTACAATGAGCAGTTCTTC
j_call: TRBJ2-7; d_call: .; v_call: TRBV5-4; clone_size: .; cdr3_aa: CASSLDPRSYEQYF; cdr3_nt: TGTGCCAGCAGCTTGGACCCACGGAGCTACGAGCAGTACTTC
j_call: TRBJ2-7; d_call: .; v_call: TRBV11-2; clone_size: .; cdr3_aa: CASSLNRRQGGEQYF; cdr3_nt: TGTGCCAGCAGCTTAAACCGTCGGCAGGGCGGCGAGCAGTACTTC
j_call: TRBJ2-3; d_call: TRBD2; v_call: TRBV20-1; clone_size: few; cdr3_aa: CSASAGTTRTDTQYF; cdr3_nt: TGCAGTGCTAGCGCCGGGACTACTCGCACAGATACGCAGTATTTT
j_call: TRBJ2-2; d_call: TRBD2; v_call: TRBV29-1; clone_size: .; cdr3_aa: CSVGGRSTGELFF; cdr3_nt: TGCAGCGTTGGCGGGAGGTCAACCGGGGAGCTGTTTTTT
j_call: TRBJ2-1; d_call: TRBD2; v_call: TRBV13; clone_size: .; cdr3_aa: CASSLGLAGGGLEQFF; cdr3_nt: TGTGCCAGCAGCTTAGGCCTAGCGGGAGGCGGTCTTGAGCAGTTCTTC
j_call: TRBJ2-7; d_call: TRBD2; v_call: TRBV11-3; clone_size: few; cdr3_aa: CATRLAGLYEQYF; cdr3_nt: TGTGCCACCCGACTAGCGGGCCTCTACGAGCAGTACTTC
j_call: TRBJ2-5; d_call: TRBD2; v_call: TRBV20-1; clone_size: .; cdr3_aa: CTILAGSGETQYF; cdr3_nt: TGCACTATTCTAGCGGGCAGTGGAGAGACCCAGTACTTC
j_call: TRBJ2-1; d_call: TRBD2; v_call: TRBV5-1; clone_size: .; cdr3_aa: CASSSGTSGRFGEQFF; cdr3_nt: TGCGCCAGCAGTTCCGGGACTAGCGGGAGGTTCGGTGAGCAGTTCTTC
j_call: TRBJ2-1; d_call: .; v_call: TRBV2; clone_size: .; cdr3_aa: CASSGGASPLEQFF; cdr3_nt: TGTGCCAGCAGTGGGGGGGCTAGCCCATTAGAGCAGTTCTTC
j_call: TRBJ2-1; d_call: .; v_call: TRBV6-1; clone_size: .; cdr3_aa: CASSETRGPYNEQFF; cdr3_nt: TGTGCCAGCAGTGAAACCCGAGGACCTTACAATGAGCAGTTCTTC
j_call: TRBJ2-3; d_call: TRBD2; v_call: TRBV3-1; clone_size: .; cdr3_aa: CASSLRWTSGPSTDTQYF; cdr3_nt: TGTGCCAGCAGCCTTCGCTGGACTAGCGGGCCTAGCACAGATACGCAGTATTTT
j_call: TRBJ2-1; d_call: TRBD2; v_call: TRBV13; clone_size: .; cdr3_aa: CASSPSGGELEQFF; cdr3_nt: TGTGCCAGCAGCCCAAGCGGGGGGGAACTCGAGCAGTTCTTC
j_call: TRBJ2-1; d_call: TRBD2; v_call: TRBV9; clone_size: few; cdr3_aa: CASSAGAGVANEQFF; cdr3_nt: TGTGCCAGCAGCGCGGGAGCGGGAGTGGCCAATGAGCAGTTCTTC
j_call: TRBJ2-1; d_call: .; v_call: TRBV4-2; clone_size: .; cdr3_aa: CASSQSPRGPDYNEQFF; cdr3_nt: TGTGCCAGCAGCCAATCCCCCCGGGGGCCTGACTACAATGAGCAGTTCTTC
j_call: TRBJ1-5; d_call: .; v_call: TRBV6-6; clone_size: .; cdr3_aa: CASTRRGEGNQPQHF; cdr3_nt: TGTGCCAGCACGAGACGCGGGGAGGGCAATCAGCCCCAGCATTTT
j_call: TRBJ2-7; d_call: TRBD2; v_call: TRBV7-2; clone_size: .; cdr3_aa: CASTLAGGPYEQYF; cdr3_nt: TGTGCCAGCACCTTAGCGGGAGGGCCGTACGAGCAGTACTTC
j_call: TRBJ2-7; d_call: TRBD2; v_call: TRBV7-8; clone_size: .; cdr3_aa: CASSLAGVRNEQYF; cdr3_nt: TGTGCCAGCAGCCTAGCGGGAGTACGGAACGAGCAGTACTTC
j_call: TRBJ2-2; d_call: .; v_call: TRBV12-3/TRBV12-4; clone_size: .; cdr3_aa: CASSFSRPNTGELFF; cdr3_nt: TGTGCCAGCAGTTTCTCCAGACCGAACACCGGGGAGCTGTTTTTT
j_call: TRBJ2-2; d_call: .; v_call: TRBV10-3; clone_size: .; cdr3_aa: CATVREPNTGELFF; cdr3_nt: TGTGCCACCGTCAGAGAACCGAACACCGGGGAGCTGTTTTTT
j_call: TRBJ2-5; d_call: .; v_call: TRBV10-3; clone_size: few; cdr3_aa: CAISEGAQETQYF; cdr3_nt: TGTGCCATCAGTGAGGGGGCACAAGAGACCCAGTACTTC
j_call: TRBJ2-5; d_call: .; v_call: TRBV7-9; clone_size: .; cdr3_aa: CASSGSVGLQTQYF; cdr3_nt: TGTGCCAGCAGTGGTAGCGTAGGACTGCAGACCCAGTACTTC
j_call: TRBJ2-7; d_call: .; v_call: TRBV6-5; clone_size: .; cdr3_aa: CASSYSAGSSYEQYF; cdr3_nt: TGTGCCAGCAGTTACTCAGCAGGGAGCTCCTACGAGCAGTACTTC
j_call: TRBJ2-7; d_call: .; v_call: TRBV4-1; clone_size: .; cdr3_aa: CASSPVTASYEQYF; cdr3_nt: TGCGCCAGCAGCCCCGTAACCGCCTCCTACGAGCAGTACTTC
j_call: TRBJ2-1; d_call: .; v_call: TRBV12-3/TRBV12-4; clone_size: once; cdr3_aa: CASTKGLSPGDEQFF; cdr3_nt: TGTGCCAGCACCAAGGGACTTTCCCCGGGCGATGAGCAGTTCTTC
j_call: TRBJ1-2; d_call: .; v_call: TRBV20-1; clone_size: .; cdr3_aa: CSAYQGNGYTF; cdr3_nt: TGCAGTGCTTATCAGGGGAATGGCTACACCTTC
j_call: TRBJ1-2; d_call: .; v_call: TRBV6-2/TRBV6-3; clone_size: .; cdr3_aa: CASSYVQGNYGYTF; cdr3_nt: TGTGCCAGCAGTTACGTGCAGGGGAACTATGGCTACACCTTC
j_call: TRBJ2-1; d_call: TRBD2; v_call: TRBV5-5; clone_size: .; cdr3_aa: CASNLEGTSGAYNEQFF; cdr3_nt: TGTGCCAGCAACTTGGAGGGGACTAGCGGGGCCTACAATGAGCAGTTCTTC
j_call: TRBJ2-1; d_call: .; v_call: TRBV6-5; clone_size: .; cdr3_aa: CASSTQLGYEQFF; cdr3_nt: TGTGCCAGCAGTACCCAACTAGGCTATGAGCAGTTCTTC
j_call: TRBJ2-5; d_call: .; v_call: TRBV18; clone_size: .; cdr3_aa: CASSSSQETQETQYF; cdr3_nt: TGTGCCAGCTCGTCGTCACAGGAGACACAAGAGACCCAGTACTTC
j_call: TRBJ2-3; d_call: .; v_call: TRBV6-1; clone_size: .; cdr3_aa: CASSELRTDTQYF; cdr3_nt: TGTGCCAGCAGTGAACTGAGGACAGATACGCAGTATTTT
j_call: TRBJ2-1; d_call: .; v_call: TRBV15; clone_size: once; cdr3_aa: CATSRDLGGSNEQFF; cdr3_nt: TGTGCCACCAGCAGAGATTTAGGGGGAAGCAATGAGCAGTTCTTC
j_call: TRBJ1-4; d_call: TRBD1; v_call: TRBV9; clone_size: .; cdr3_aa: CASSGTGRNEKLFF; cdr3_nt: TGTGCCAGCAGCGGGACAGGGAGGAATGAAAAACTGTTTTTT
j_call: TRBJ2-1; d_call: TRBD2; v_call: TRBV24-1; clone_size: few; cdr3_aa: CATSDPDSGSSYNEQFF; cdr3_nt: TGTGCCACCAGTGATCCAGATAGCGGGAGCTCCTACAATGAGCAGTTCTTC
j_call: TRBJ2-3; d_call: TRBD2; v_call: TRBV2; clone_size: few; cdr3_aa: CARTSGRVEDTQYF; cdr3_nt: TGTGCCAGGACTAGCGGGAGGGTGGAAGATACGCAGTATTTT
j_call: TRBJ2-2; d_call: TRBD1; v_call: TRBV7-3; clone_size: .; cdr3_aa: CASSVGQGIANTGELFF; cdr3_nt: TGTGCCAGCAGCGTGGGACAGGGGATCGCGAACACCGGGGAGCTGTTTTTT
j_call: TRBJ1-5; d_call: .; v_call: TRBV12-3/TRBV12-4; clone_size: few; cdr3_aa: CASSQGQWQPQHF; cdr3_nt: TGTGCCAGCAGTCAGGGGCAGTGGCAGCCCCAGCATTTT
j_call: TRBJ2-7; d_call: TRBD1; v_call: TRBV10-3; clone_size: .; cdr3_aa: CAIRGDRGPSYEQYF; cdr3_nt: TGTGCCATCCGAGGAGACAGGGGCCCCTCCTACGAGCAGTACTTC
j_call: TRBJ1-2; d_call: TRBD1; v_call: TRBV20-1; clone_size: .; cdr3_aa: CSAPGTAANYGYTF; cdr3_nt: TGCAGTGCCCCTGGGACAGCTGCTAACTATGGCTACACCTTC
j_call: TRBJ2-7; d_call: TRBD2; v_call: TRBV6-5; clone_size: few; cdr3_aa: CASSKLAGEYEQYF; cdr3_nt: TGTGCCAGCAGTAAACTAGCGGGAGAGTACGAACAGTACTTC
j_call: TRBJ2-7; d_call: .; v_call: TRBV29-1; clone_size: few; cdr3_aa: CSVVDAVGNTYEQYF; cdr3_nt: TGCAGCGTGGTCGACGCGGTGGGGAACACCTACGAGCAGTACTTC
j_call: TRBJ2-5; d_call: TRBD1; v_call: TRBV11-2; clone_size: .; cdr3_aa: CASSLVRGGWETQYF; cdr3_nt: TGTGCCAGCAGCTTAGTCCGAGGGGGCTGGGAGACCCAGTACTTC
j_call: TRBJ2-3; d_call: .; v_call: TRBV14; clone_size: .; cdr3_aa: CASSHQDTQYF; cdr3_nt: TGTGCCAGCAGCCATCAAGATACGCAGTATTTT
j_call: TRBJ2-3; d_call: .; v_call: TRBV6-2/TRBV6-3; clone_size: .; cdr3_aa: CASREDRTDTQYF; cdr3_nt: TGTGCCAGCAGAGAAGACAGGACAGATACGCAGTATTTT
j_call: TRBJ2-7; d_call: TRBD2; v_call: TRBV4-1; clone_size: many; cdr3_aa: CASSQGSGTSSWEQYF; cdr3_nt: TGCGCCAGCAGCCAAGGCTCGGGGACTAGCTCATGGGAGCAGTACTTC
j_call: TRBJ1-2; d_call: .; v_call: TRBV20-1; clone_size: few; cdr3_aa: CSARDGGADGYTF; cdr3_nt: TGCAGTGCTAGAGATGGAGGGGCAGATGGCTACACCTTC
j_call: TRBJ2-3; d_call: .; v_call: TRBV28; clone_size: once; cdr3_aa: CASSLSHTDTQYF; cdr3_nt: TGTGCCAGCAGTTTATCACACACAGATACGCAGTATTTT
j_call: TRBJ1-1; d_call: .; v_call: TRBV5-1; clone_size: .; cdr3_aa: CASSLDGQIEAFF; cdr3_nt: TGCGCCAGCAGCTTGGATGGACAGATTGAAGCTTTCTTT
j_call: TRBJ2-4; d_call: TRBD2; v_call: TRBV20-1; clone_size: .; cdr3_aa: CSAGTSGLPFYF; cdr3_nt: TGCAGTGCAGGGACTAGCGGGCTACCCTTTTACTTC
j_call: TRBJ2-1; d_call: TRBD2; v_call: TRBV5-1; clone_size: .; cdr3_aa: CASSLGGGRPYNEQFF; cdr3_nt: TGCGCCAGCAGCTTGGGGGGCGGGAGACCCTACAATGAGCAGTTCTTC